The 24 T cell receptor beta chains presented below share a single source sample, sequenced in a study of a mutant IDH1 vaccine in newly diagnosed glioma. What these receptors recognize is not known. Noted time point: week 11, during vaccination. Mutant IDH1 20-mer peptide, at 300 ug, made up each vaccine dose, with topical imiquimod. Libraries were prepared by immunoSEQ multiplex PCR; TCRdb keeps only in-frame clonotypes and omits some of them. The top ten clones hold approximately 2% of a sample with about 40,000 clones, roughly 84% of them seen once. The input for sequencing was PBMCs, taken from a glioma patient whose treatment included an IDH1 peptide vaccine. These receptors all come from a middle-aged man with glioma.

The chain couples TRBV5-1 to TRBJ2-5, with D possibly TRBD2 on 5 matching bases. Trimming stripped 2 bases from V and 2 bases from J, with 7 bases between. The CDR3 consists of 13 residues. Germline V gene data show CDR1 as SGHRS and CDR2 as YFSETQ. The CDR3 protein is CASSFRRQETQYF. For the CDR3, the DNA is TGCGCCAGCAGCTTTCGGAGGCAAGAGACCCAGTACTTC.

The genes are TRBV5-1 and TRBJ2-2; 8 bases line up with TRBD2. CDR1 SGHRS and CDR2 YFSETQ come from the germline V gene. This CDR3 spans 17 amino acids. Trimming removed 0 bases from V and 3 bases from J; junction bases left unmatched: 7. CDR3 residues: CASSLALTSGYTGELFF. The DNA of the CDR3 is TGCGCCAGCAGCTTGGCCTTAACTAGCGGATACACCGGGGAGCTGTTTTTT.

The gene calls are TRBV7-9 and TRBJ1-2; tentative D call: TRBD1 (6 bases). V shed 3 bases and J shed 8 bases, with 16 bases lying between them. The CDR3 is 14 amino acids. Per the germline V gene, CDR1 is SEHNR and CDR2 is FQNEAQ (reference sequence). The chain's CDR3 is CASSLDGGLRGYTF. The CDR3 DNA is TGTGCCAGCAGCTTGGATGGGGGCTTGCGGGGCTACACCTTC. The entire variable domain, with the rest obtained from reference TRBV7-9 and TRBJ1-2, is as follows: DTGVSQNPRHKITKRGQNVTFRCDPISEHNRLYWYRQTLGQGPEFLTYFQNEAQLEKSRLLSDRFSAERPKGSFSTLEIQRTEQGDSAMYLCASSLDGGLRGYTFGSGTRLTVV.

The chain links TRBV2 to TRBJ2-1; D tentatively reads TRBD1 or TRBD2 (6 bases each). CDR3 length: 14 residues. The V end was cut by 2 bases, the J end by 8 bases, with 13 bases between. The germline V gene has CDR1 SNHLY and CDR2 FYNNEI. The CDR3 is CASSEQGTGDEQFF. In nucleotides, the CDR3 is TGTGCCAGCAGTGAACAGGGGACTGGGGATGAGCAGTTCTTC.

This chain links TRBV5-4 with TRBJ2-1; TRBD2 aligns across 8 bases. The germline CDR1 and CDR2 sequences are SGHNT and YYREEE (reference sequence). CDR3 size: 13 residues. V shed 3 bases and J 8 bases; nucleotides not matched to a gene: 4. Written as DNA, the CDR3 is TGTGCCAGCAGCTCGTCTAGCGGGTATGAGCAGTTCTTC. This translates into CASSSSSGYEQFF.

As DNA, the CDR3 is TGTGCCAGCAGTTTAGCGGACAGATACGAGCAGTACTTC. It translates to CASSLADRYEQYF. The genes are TRBV27 and TRBJ2-7; tentatively, D is TRBD1 (6 bases). Germline loops: CDR1 MNHEY, CDR2 SMNVEV (reference sequence). The CDR3 totals 13 residues. V was trimmed by 2 bases and J by 4 bases, leaving 9 bases between them.

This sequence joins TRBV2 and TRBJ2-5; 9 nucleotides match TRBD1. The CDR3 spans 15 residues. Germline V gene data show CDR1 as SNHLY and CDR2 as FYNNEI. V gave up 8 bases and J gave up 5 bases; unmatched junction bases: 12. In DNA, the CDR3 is TGTGCCAGCCAGCCAAACAGGGGGCCAACGGAGACCCAGTACTTC. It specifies CASQPNRGPTETQYF.

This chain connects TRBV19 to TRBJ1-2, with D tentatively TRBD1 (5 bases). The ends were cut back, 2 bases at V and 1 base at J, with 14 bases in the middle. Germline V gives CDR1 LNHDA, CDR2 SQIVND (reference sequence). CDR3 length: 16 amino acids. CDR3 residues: CASSISLQGGNYGYTF. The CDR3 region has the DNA TGTGCCAGTAGTATATCCCTCCAGGGTGGTAACTATGGCTACACCTTC.

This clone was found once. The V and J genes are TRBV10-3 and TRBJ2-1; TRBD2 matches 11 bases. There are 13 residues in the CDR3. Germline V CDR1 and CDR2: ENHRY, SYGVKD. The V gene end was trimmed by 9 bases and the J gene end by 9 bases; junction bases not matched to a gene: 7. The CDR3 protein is CAMKGLAVGEQFF. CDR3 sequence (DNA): TGTGCCATGAAGGGACTAGCGGTGGGTGAGCAGTTCTTC.

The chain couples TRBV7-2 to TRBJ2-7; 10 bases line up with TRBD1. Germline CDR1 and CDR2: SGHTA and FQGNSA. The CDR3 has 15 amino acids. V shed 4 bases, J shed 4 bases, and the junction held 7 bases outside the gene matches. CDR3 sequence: CASSSRDRGGYEQYF. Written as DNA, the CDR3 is TGTGCCAGCAGCTCTCGGGACAGGGGCGGGTACGAGCAGTACTTC.

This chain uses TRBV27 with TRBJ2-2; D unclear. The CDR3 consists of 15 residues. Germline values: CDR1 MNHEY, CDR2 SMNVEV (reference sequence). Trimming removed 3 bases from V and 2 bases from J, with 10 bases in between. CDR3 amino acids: CASSLARTNTGELFF. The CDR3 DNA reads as TGTGCCAGCAGTTTGGCGAGAACCAACACCGGGGAGCTGTTTTTT.

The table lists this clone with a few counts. The CDR3, as DNA: TGCAGTGCAACCCAAGGCGGGGAGCAGTTCTTC. Amino acid sequence: CSATQGGEQFF. V gene TRBV20-1 combines with J gene TRBJ2-1; maybe TRBD2 (5 bases). The V gene lost 6 bases and the J gene lost 10 bases, with 13 bases spanning the gap. Germline CDR1 DFQATT, CDR2 SNEGSKA (reference sequence). The CDR3 has 11 amino acids.

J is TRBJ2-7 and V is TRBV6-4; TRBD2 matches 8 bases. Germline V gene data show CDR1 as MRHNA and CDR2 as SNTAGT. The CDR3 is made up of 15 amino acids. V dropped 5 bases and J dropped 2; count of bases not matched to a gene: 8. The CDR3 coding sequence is TGTGCCAGCAGTCGGGGACTAGGCGAACCCTACGAGCAGTACTTC. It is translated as CASSRGLGEPYEQYF.

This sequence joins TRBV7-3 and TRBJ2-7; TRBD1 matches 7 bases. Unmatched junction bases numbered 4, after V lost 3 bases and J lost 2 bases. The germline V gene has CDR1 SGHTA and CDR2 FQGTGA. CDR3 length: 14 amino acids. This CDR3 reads CASSFAQGPYEQYF. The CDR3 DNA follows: TGTGCCAGCAGCTTTGCACAGGGGCCCTACGAGCAGTACTTC. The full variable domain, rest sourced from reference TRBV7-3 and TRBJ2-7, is GAGVSQTPSNKVTEKGKYVELRCDPISGHTALYWYRQSLGQGPEFLIYFQGTGAADDSGLPNDRFFAVRPEGSVSTLKIQRTERGDSAVYLCASSFAQGPYEQYFGPGTRLTVT.

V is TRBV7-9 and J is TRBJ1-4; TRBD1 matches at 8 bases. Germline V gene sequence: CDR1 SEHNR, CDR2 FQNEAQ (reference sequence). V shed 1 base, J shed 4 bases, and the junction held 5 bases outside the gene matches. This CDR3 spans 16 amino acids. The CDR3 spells CASSLGGTGYNEKLFF. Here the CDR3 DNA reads TGTGCCAGCAGCTTAGGCGGGACAGGCTATAATGAAAAACTGTTTTTT.

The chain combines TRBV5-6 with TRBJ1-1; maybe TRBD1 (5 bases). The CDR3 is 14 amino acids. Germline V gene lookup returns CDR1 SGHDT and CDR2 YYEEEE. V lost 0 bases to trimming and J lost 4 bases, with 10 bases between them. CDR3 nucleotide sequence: TGTGCCAGCAGCTTGGGGGGGTATGGCACTGAAGCTTTCTTT. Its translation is CASSLGGYGTEAFF.

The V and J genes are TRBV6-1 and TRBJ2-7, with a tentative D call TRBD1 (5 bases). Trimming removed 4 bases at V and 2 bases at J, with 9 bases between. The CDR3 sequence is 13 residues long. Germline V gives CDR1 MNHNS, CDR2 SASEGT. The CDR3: CASSVTVPYEQYF. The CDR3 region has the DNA TGTGCCAGCAGTGTGACAGTCCCCTACGAGCAGTACTTC.

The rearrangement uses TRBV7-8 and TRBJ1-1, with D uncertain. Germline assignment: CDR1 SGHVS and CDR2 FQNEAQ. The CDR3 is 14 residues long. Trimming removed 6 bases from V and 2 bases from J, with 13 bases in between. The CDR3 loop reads CASRPDYSNTEAFF. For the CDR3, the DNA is TGTGCCAGCAGACCCGATTACAGCAACACTGAAGCTTTCTTT.

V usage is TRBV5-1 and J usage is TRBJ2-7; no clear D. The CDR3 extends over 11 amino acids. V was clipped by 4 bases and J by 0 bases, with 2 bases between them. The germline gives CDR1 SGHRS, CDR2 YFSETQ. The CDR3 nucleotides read TGCGCCAGCAGCAACTCCTACGAGCAGTACTTC. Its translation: CASSNSYEQYF.

The DNA of the CDR3 is TGTGCCAGCATTAACCCAAGCTCCTACGAGCAGTACTTC. The encoded protein is CASINPSSYEQYF. The J gene is TRBJ2-7, the V gene TRBV6-5; no clear D. Between the trimmed V and J ends, which lost 7 bases and 0 bases, there was a span of 10 bases. Germline V gene sequence: CDR1 MNHEY, CDR2 SVGAGI. This CDR3 region has 13 residues.

The DNA of the CDR3 is TGTGCCACCAGCAACGAAGGTGGGGACAAAAGCGAGCAGTACTTC. Translation: CATSNEGGDKSEQYF. The chain combines TRBV15 with TRBJ2-7, with D perhaps matching TRBD1 (6 bases). Trimming shortened V by 4 bases and J by 6 bases, and 19 bases separated the two germline ends. Germline lookup yields CDR1 LNHNV and CDR2 YYDKDF (reference sequence). This CDR3 has 15 residues.

The CDR3 region has the DNA TGTGCCAGCAGTCTTAACCGGGACAGTTACAATGAGCAGTTCTTC. Encoded protein: CASSLNRDSYNEQFF. The rearrangement joins TRBV7-2 to TRBJ2-1; 7 bases line up with TRBD1. The J segment lost 4 bases and the V segment lost 6 bases, leaving 9 bases of the junction unmatched. Germline lookup yields CDR1 SGHTA and CDR2 FQGNSA. The CDR3 sequence is 15 residues long. Together with reference TRBV7-2 and TRBJ2-1, the CDR3 gives the full variable domain: GAGVSQSPSNKVTEKGKDVELRCDPISGHTALYWYRQSLGQGLEFLIYFQGNSAPDKSGLPSDRFSAERTGGSVSTLTIQRTQQEDSAVYLCASSLNRDSYNEQFFGPGTRLTVL.

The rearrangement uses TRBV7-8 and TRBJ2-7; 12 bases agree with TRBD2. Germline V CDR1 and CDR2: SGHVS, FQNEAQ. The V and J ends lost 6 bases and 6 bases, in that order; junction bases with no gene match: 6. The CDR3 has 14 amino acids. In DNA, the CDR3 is TGTGCCAGCAGGACTAGCGGGAGTCGGGGCGAGCAGTACTTC. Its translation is CASRTSGSRGEQYF. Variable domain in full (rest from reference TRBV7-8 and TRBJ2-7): GAGVSQSPRYKVAKRGQDVALRCDPISGHVSLFWYQQALGQGPEFLTYFQNEAQLDKSGLPSDRFFAERPEGSVSTLKIQRTQQEDSAVYLCASRTSGSRGEQYFGPGTRLTVT.

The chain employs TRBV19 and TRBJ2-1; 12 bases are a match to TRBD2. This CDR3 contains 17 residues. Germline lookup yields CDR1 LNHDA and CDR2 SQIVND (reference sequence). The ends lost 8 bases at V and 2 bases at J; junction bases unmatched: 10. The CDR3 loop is CASLASGRARPYNEQFF. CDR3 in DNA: TGTGCCAGTTTAGCTAGCGGGAGGGCCCGACCCTACAATGAGCAGTTCTTC.